This TCR beta chain was identified during a study of human T cells and chemical hapten exposure. About the research overall: Patch tests of 0.01% DPC on the upper back were read at 6 days. Variability of per-sample TCR yields stemmed mainly from small differences in pooled library volume.

Time point meaning: patch test 1, 2 weeks after DPC sensitization. Treatment: therapeutic diphenylcyclopropenone sensitization with weekly scalp DPC. Each cDNA molecule in the library carried unique molecular identifiers. In the authors' methods: Counting gave a median of roughly 100,000 TCRs per sample, with values ranging from about 23,224 to 750,000. TCRdb ran MiXCR on the RACE reads and lists one entry per CDR3 protein. TCRdb's processing, not the study's, gives the V and J calls here. The data hold roughly 160,000 distinct CDR3 sequences, with approximately 15% observed a single time. Germline CDR1 and CDR2: SNHLY and FYNNEI. The CDR3 extends over 15 amino acids. Losses at the gene ends were 0 bases for V and 7 bases for J; bases not matched to a gene: 8.

The rearrangement links TRBV2 to TRBJ2-7, with 8 bases fitting TRBD1. This clonotype was sampled from a woman aged 25-40 years with alopecia areata. Some clones in this sample may be carry-over from other donors' samples. This specimen was whole blood, taken in connection with sensitization to the hapten diphenylcyclopropenone (DPC). CDR3 DNA sequence: TGTGCCAGCAGTGAAGCTTCCGGGACAGGACCGGAGCAGTACTTC. Translating gives CASSEASGTGPEQYF.